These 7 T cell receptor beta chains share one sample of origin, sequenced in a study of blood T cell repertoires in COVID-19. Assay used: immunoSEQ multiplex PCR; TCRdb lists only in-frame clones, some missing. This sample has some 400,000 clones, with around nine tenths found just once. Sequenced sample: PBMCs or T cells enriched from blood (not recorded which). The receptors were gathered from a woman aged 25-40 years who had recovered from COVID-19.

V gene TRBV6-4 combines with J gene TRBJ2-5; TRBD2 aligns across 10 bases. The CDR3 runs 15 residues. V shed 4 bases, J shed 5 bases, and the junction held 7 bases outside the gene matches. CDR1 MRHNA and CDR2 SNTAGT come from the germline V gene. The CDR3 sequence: CASSGASGGIETQYF. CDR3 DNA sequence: TGTGCCAGCAGTGGGGCTAGCGGGGGAATCGAGACCCAGTACTTC.

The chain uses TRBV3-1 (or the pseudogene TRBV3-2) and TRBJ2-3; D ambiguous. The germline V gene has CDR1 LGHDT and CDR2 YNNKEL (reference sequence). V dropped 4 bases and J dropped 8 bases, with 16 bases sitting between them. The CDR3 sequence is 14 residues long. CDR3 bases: TGTGCCAGCAGCCCTGAGCCGGGTTCGCGTACGCAGTATTTT. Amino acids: CASSPEPGSRTQYF.

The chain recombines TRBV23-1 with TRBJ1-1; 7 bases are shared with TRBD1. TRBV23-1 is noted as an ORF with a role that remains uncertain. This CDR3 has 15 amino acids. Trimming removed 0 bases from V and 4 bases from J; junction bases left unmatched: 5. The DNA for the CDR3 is TGCGCCAGCAGTCAATCGGACAGGTCAATCACTGAAGCTTTCTTT. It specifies CASSQSDRSITEAFF.

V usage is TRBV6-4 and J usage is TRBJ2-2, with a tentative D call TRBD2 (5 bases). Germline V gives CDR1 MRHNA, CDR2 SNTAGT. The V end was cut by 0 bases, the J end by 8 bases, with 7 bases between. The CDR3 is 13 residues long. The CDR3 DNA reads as TGTGCCAGCAGTGACTCTAGCGAAGGGGAGCTGTTTTTT. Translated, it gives CASSDSSEGELFF.

The CDR3 DNA reads TGCAGTGCTAGTCCCCTAGCGGGACTCCAAGAGACCCAGTACTTC. Protein: CSASPLAGLQETQYF. V gene TRBV20-1 combines with J gene TRBJ2-5; TRBD2 matches 9 bases. J lost 1 base, V lost 3 bases, and 6 bases had no gene match. There are 15 residues in the CDR3. Germline V gives CDR1 DFQATT, CDR2 SNEGSKA (reference sequence).

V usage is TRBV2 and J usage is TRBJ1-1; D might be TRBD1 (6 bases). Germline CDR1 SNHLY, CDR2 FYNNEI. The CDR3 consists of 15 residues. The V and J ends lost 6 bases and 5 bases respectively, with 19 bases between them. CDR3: CASSLAGTRITEAFF. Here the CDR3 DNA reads TGTGCCAGCAGCCTAGCCGGGACAAGAATAACTGAAGCTTTCTTT.

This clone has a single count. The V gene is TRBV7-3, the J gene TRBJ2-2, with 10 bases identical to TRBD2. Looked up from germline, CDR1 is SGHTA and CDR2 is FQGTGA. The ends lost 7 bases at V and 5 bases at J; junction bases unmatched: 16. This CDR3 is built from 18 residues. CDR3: CASTSRAASGRGTGELFF. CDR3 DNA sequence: TGTGCCAGCACCAGTAGGGCTGCTAGCGGGAGAGGAACCGGGGAGCTGTTTTTT.